The clone carrying this T cell receptor beta chain was detected a few times. This sample was taken from a study of blood T cells in healthy people across ages. The authors ran a second PCR of roughly 7 to 11 cycles using a sample-barcoded 5' primer and a J-beta primer mix. TCRdb reprocessed the 5' RACE reads via MiXCR and lists one record per CDR3 protein. The repertoire holds some 1.5 million distinct CDR3 sequences, with over 25% as singletons. The TCR originated in a woman aged 25 to 45 in good health. Sequencing was done on a sample of blood.

The CDR3 here is CATSRGRRGTDTQYF. The CDR3 nucleotides read TGTGCCACCAGCAGAGGCAGGAGGGGGACAGATACGCAGTATTTT. The rearrangement joins TRBV15 to TRBJ2-3; possibly TRBD1 or TRBD2 for D (6 bases each). Germline CDR1 LNHNV, CDR2 YYDKDF (reference sequence). The CDR3 is 15 residues long. Between the trimmed V and J ends, which lost 1 base and 3 bases, there was a span of 11 bases.